What follows describes a single T cell receptor beta chain. What this receptor recognizes is not known. There are no base qualities to consult, and no much larger clone falls within one base. No immune events, such as infections, were documented for the healthy donors during the collection period. Healthy-donor blood repertoires served as a training cohort to calibrate time-dependent variance in a beta-binomial model of T-cell clone differential abundance. There were about 10 healthy donors in the training cohort, of whom 3 were female and 7 were male. Donor ages ranged from about 29 to 65 years, with an average of around 45 years. Whole blood, obtained from a commercial supplier, was collected from each healthy donor at three time points spaced about 2 weeks apart. For immunosequencing, genomic DNA was extracted from unsorted whole blood. This specimen belongs to a study of identifying expanded T cells in peripheral blood (dated by TCRdb to about 2019). Broadly, across the study: Technical replicates were generated by sequencing separate aliquots of the same genomic DNA pool, with four replicates compared pairwise.

TCRbeta CDR3 regions were profiled with the immunoSEQ Assay using bias-controlled multiplex PCR amplification of genomic DNA. From the authors' description of their analysis: To quantify the absolute abundance of each unique TCRbeta CDR3 region, the sequences were collapsed and filtered. Differential abundance was tested with a binomial (Fisher-equivalent) model and with a beta-binomial model adding time-dependent variance fitted from healthy donors. Clones with fewer than 5 combined templates were removed, and differential abundance was called for clones with a Benjamini-Hochberg FDR below 0.01. The form v = (b*log(k)+a)^2 was used to model beta-binomial variance as a function of total template count across the two samples. As stored in TCRdb, this immuneACCESS dataset retains in-frame rearrangements with V and J assigned. A fraction of the clones does not appear; measured against another copy, unresolved V genes explain less than half of the discrepancy, and the remainder lacks a known reason. V and J calls and clone size come straight from that table; D and trimming were deduced from the DNA. The sample records 100,000 to 150,000 clones, 86% of which are singletons. The ten largest clonotypes hold less than 10% of the sample.

The germline V gene (reference sequence) sets CDR1 to LNHDA and CDR2 to SQIVND. A distance of 13 bases separates the germline ends of V and J, which lose 4 bases and 3 bases respectively. The CDR3 holds 16 amino acids from the cysteine to the phenylalanine. Only CDR3 DNA remains: 48 bases, in frame from the first base. The paper as a whole reports these results and caveats: For all healthy donors, the variance in clone template counts between roughly 2-week samples rose significantly as total template count increased. The binomial model flagged roughly 1.2 differentially abundant clones between technical replicates but 15 to 17 over around two weeks and approximately 18 over roughly 4 weeks. It was expected by the authors that biological variance in healthy repertoires might increase further over much longer intervals, such as months to years. Across all healthy-donor time intervals, the beta-binomial model significantly lowered both the number of clones called differentially abundant and the false-positive rate.

Recombination joined TRBV19 with TRBJ2-6; 5 matching bases give a weak D call of TRBD2. The sequence was collected from a person aged 18 to 70 in good health. The sequencing sample was made of blood. The nucleotide sequence reads TGTGCCAGTAGTACGACCAGGACTGGTGGGGCCAACGTCCTGACTTTC. This yields the protein CASSTTRTGGANVLTF. Outside the CDR3, residues come from the reference TRBV19 and TRBJ2-6 proteins, so the full variable domain is: DGGITQSPKYLFRKEGQNVTLSCEQNLNHDAMYWYRQDPGQGLRLIYYSQIVNDFQKGDIAEGYSVSREKKESFPLTVTSAQKNPTAFYLCASSTTRTGGANVLTFGAGSRLTVL.